This T cell receptor beta chain comes out of a study of shared clonotypes between healthy human individuals. About the study: Each donor's CD4 naive and CD4 memory cells filled three plates apiece, CD8 naive two, and CD8 memory one.

V lost 6 bases and J lost 3; bases outside the gene matches: 3. The CDR3 is 13 residues long. Germline CDR1 and CDR2: MDHEN and SYDVKM. CD45RO-negative, CCR7-positively selected cells formed the naive CD8 fraction, excluding terminally differentiated effector memory CD45RA+ cells. Caucasian adults living in Nashville, Tennessee, provided all samples. Source study methods: Junction-only immunoSEQ data arrived without quality scores, meaning filtering differed. The method was immunoSEQ multiplex PCR; TCRdb's version includes in-frame clones alone and lacks a portion of them. For V, J and clone size, that table is used; D and trimming come from the DNA. The repertoire holds about 2.1 million clones, with over 85% as singletons.

V is TRBV28 and J is TRBJ1-1, with TRBD1 matching 8 bases. This TCR was sampled from a man between 18 and 35 years old in good health. Some clones in this sample may be carry-over from other donors' samples. The sequenced sample consisted of naive CD8+ T cells from PBMCs. The CDR3 coding sequence is TGTGCCAGCAGGCACAGGGGGTACACTGAAGCTTTCTTT. Its translation is CASRHRGYTEAFF.